The source of this T cell receptor beta chain is a study of blood T cell repertoires in COVID-19. Background on the study: Donors in the United States, Italy and Spain gave samples during acute or convalescent COVID-19. T cells, B-cell-depleted T cells, or PBMCs provided the cDNA or gDNA that served as material.

Study processing details: Quantification of nucleated cells was approximated via reference gene primer amplification. Here immunoSEQ multiplex PCR was the method, and the copy in TCRdb shows in-frame clones only, minus some. The DNA was the basis for D and trimming; V, J and clone size are from that table. Of roughly 330,000 clones listed, around 83% are singletons. The CDR3 extends over 16 amino acids. V was clipped by 1 base and J by 7 bases, with 19 bases between them. Germline V gene data show CDR1 as LGHDT and CDR2 as YNNKEL (reference sequence). The sample consisted of peripheral blood. The chain has TRBV3-1 (or the pseudogene TRBV3-2) and TRBJ1-2; maybe TRBD1 (5 bases). This TCR was recovered from a woman aged 50 to 60 with acute or convalescent COVID-19. CDR3 DNA sequence: TGTGCCAGCAGCCAAGCACTGGGGGGGGGAATCGGTGGCTACACCTTC. Protein sequence: CASSQALGGGIGGYTF.